This TCR beta chain stems from a study of cytotoxic CD8 clonotypes in ibrutinib-treated CLL. V shed 8 bases and J 1 base; nucleotides not matched to a gene: 3. The germline gives CDR1 LNHDA, CDR2 SQIVND (reference sequence). The CDR3 is 13 amino acids. Method: immunoSEQ multiplex PCR; TCRdb's copy keeps in-frame clones and lacks some. Found here are approximately 70,000 clones, 90% of them singletons; the top ten hold approximately 3%. Around 1.9 micrograms of genomic DNA, which was extracted from cryopreserved PBMCs, served as the material used for the TCR beta libraries. The sequences come from PBMCs, collected after 12 months of ibrutinib treatment. The genes are TRBV19 and TRBJ2-7, with 9 bases identical to TRBD2. The receptor's source is a human donor with chronic lymphocytic leukemia. The CDR3 region has the DNA TGTGCCAGTGCCAGCGGGGGGTCCTACGAGCAGTACTTC. Amino acid sequence: CASASGGSYEQYF.